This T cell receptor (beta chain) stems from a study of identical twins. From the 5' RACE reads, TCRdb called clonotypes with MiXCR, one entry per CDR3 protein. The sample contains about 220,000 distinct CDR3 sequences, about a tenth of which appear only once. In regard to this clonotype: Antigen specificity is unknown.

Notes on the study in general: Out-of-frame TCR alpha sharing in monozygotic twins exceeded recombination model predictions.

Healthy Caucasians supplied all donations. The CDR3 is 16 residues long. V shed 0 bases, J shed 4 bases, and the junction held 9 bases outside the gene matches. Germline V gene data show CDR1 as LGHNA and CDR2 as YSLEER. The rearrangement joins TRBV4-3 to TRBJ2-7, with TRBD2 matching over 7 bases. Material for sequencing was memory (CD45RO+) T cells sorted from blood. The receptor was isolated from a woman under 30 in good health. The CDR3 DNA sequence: TGCGCCAGCAGCCAAGATTTAGGCGGGAGTACGTACGAGCAGTACTTC. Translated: CASSQDLGGSTYEQYF.